What follows are 27 T cell receptor beta chains derived from one specimen sequenced in a study of T cell changes during pregnancy in multiple sclerosis. Measured with immunoSEQ multiplex PCR; TCRdb has only the in-frame clones, and not every one. Of 45,000 to 55,000 clones in the sample, around 92% were seen once. Sequencing was performed on CD4+ T cells from peripheral blood mononuclear cells, taken after pregnancy. These receptors were collected from a female donor in good health, enrolled as a control in a pregnancy study.

The V gene is TRBV30, the J gene TRBJ1-3; maybe TRBD1 (5 bases). Germline CDR1 is GTSNPN and CDR2 is SVGIG (reference sequence). The CDR3 extends over 17 amino acids. V was clipped by 2 bases and J by 4 bases, with 21 bases between them. The CDR3 nucleotides read TGTGCCTGGAGTACGGGCCAGGGTGGGGTGTTCGGAAACACCATATATTTT. Protein sequence: CAWSTGQGGVFGNTIYF.

This clone was counted only a few times. Additional DNA sequences in this sample encode the identical CDR3. This chain uses TRBV5-1 with TRBJ1-1, with D unresolved. V lost 0 bases and J 0 bases, leaving 3 bases between the germline ends. CDR3 size: 13 residues. CDR1 is SGHRS, CDR2 YFSETQ, per germline. The CDR3, as DNA: TGCGCCAGCAGCTTGGTAGTGAACACTGAAGCTTTCTTT. Residues: CASSLVVNTEAFF.

The J gene is TRBJ1-3, the V gene TRBV30; no definite D call. Germline V CDR1 and CDR2: GTSNPN, SVGIG (reference sequence). There are 15 residues in the CDR3. Trimming removed 1 base at V and 0 bases at J, with 10 bases between. CDR3 sequence (DNA): TGTGCCTGGAGTGGTCAGGCAGCCTCTGGAAACACCATATATTTT. Translated, it gives CAWSGQAASGNTIYF.

The chain has TRBV2 and TRBJ2-1; D possibly corresponds to TRBD2 (5 bases). Germline CDR1 SNHLY, CDR2 FYNNEI. The CDR3 is 11 residues long. The ends were cut back, 4 bases at V and 10 bases at J, with 8 bases in the middle. CDR3 nucleotides: TGTGCCAGCAGTGCTCGACTAGAGCAGTTCTTC. The encoded protein is CASSARLEQFF.

J is TRBJ2-5 and V is TRBV9; 7 bases map to TRBD1. There are 17 residues in the CDR3. Trimming took 4 bases from V and 5 from J; bases not matched to a gene: 17. Looked up from germline, CDR1 is SGDLS and CDR2 is YYNGEE. The CDR3 DNA reads as TGTGCCAGCAGCCCACGCCGAAGGACAGGTGGTGGTGAGACCCAGTACTTC. It is translated as CASSPRRRTGGGETQYF.

The chain carries TRBV6-5 and TRBJ1-2; possibly TRBD1 for D (6 bases). This CDR3 comprises 14 residues. Germline V lookup: CDR1 MNHEY, CDR2 SVGAGI. Between the trimmed V and J ends, which lost 7 bases and 6 bases, there was a span of 18 bases. Here the CDR3 DNA reads TGTGCCAGCACCCCATTTGGGGGCAACCATGGCTACACCTTC. Translated, it gives CASTPFGGNHGYTF.

The chain employs TRBV28 and TRBJ2-1, with a tentative D call TRBD1 (5 bases). The germline CDR1 and CDR2 sequences are MDHEN and SYDVKM. This CDR3 comprises 15 residues. Trimming took off 5 bases at V and 6 bases at J, with 17 bases between the two ends. CDR3 in amino acids: CASSTRVSPTNEQFF. The CDR3 bases are TGTGCCAGCAGTACCAGGGTTAGCCCCACCAATGAGCAGTTCTTC.

The rearrangement joins TRBV2 to TRBJ2-1; D is uncertain. This CDR3 contains 14 residues. Germline CDR1 SNHLY, CDR2 FYNNEI. Trimming left V 4 bases short and J 1 base short, with 8 bases between. The CDR3 loop is CASSAEASYNEQFF. CDR3 coding DNA: TGTGCCAGCAGTGCTGAAGCATCCTACAATGAGCAGTTCTTC. Full variable domain (missing parts from reference TRBV2 and TRBJ2-1): EPEVTQTPSHQVTQMGQEVILRCVPISNHLYFYWYRQILGQKVEFLVSFYNNEISEKSEIFDDQFSVERPDGSNFTLKIRSTKLEDSAMYFCASSAEASYNEQFFGPGTRLTVL.

V gene TRBV30 combines with J gene TRBJ2-5, with 11 bases lining up with TRBD1. The CDR3 is 15 amino acids. After removal of 2 bases from V and 4 bases from J, the junction contained 6 bases not matched to a gene. Looked up from germline, CDR1 is GTSNPN and CDR2 is SVGIG (reference sequence). CDR3 loop: CAWSKGQGARETQYF. In nucleotides, the CDR3 is TGTGCCTGGAGTAAAGGACAGGGGGCCCGAGAGACCCAGTACTTC.

V and J are TRBV5-1 and TRBJ1-2, with D possibly TRBD1 on 5 matching bases. The CDR3 has 14 residues. Trimming cost V 4 bases and J 2 bases, with 12 bases left between them. Germline V gene sequence: CDR1 SGHRS, CDR2 YFSETQ. In DNA, the CDR3 is TGCGCCAGCAGCCCTGGGGCCGGGAACTATGGCTACACCTTC. This codes for CASSPGAGNYGYTF.

The chain links TRBV6-1 to TRBJ1-3; 9 nucleotides line up with TRBD1. From germline, CDR1 is MNHNS and CDR2 SASEGT. Trimming at V came to 4 bases and at J to 3 bases, leaving 7 bases not matched to a gene. CDR3 length equals 16 residues. The CDR3 DNA reads TGTGCCAGCAGTGGAGGACAGGGGTCGTATGGAAACACCATATATTTT. Protein product: CASSGGQGSYGNTIYF.

This clone has only one observation. The rearrangement uses TRBV28 and TRBJ1-5; weak D call: TRBD1 (5 bases). CDR3 length: 14 residues. CDR1 is MDHEN, CDR2 SYDVKM, per germline. Trimming took 7 bases from V and 1 from J, leaving 11 bases between them. The CDR3 DNA reads as TGTGCCAGCACTTCGGGGGGGAGCAATCAGCCCCAGCATTTT. It encodes CASTSGGSNQPQHF. The full variable domain, in which reference TRBV28 and TRBJ1-5 provide the parts outside the CDR3, is DVKVTQSSRYLVKRTGEKVFLECVQDMDHENMFWYRQDPGLGLRLIYFSYDVKMKEKGDIPEGYSVSREKKERFSLILESASTNQTSMYLCASTSGGSNQPQHFGDGTRLSIL.

The chain couples TRBV6-4 to TRBJ2-7; 7 bases map to TRBD2. Germline V gene sequence: CDR1 MRHNA, CDR2 SNTAGT. The CDR3 consists of 14 residues. Germline trimming cut 5 bases from V and 11 bases from J; bases unmatched to any gene: 15. The CDR3 DNA is TGTGCCAGCAGTCCCCCCTCCCCCGGGGGGTCGGAGTACTTC. Translation gives CASSPPSPGGSEYF.

The V gene is TRBV4-3, the J gene TRBJ2-2; D remains unclear. This CDR3 is 14 amino acids long. Trimming shortened V by 0 bases and J by 9 bases, and 11 bases separated the two germline ends. Looked up from germline, CDR1 is LGHNA and CDR2 is YSLEER. CDR3 nucleotides: TGCGCCAGCAGCCAAGATAGCTCCGGTTGGGAGCTGTTTTTT. Its translation is CASSQDSSGWELFF.

The V and J genes are TRBV12-5 and TRBJ2-5; 11 nucleotides agree with TRBD2. V shed 5 bases and J 1 base; nucleotides not matched to a gene: 3. This CDR3 contains 15 residues. Germline assignment: CDR1 LGHNT and CDR2 FRNRAP. The DNA of the CDR3 is TGTGCTAGTGGTGCGGGACTAGCGGCCCAAGAGACCCAGTACTTC. This encodes CASGAGLAAQETQYF. Full variable domain (rest looked up from reference TRBV12-5 and TRBJ2-5): DARVTQTPRHKVTEMGQEVTMRCQPILGHNTVFWYRQTMMQGLELLAYFRNRAPLDDSGMPKDRFSAEMPDATLATLKIQPSEPRDSAVYFCASGAGLAAQETQYFGPGTRLLVL.

This chain connects TRBV19 to TRBJ1-2; tentatively, D is TRBD1 (5 bases). V lost 6 bases and J lost 4, with 9 bases in between. Germline assignment: CDR1 LNHDA and CDR2 SQIVND (reference sequence). The CDR3 has 12 residues. In nucleotides, the CDR3 is TGTGCCAGTAGGAGCAGGGCCTATGGCTACACCTTC. Translating gives CASRSRAYGYTF.

The chain is built from TRBV29-1 and TRBJ2-7; 7 nucleotides line up with TRBD1. This CDR3 is built from 12 residues. The ends lost 7 bases at V and 3 bases at J; junction bases unmatched: 6. Germline V gives CDR1 SQVTM, CDR2 ANQGSEA. The CDR3 nucleotides read TGCAGCGCGGGGACAGCGAACTACGAGCAGTACTTC. Translation: CSAGTANYEQYF.

This clone has only one observation. The J gene is TRBJ1-2, the V gene TRBV4-1, with TRBD1 matching 7 bases. There are 14 residues in the CDR3. Germline-derived CDR1 and CDR2 are MGHRA and YSYEKL. The trim removed 5 bases at V and 3 bases at J, leaving 6 bases unmatched. CDR3 loop: CASSITGEYYGYTF. In DNA form, the CDR3 reads TGCGCCAGCAGCATCACAGGGGAGTACTATGGCTACACCTTC.

The chain carries TRBV18 and TRBJ2-1, with 12 bases fitting TRBD2. Germline loops: CDR1 KGHSH, CDR2 LQKENI. The CDR3 sequence is 14 residues long. Trimming removed 5 bases from V and 8 bases from J; junction bases left unmatched: 4. The CDR3 region is CASSARLAGDEQFF. The CDR3 DNA follows: TGTGCCAGCTCAGCCCGACTAGCGGGGGATGAGCAGTTCTTC.

The V call is TRBV6-1, the J call TRBJ1-4; D uncertain. CDR1 is MNHNS, CDR2 SASEGT, per germline. The V end was cut by 6 bases, the J end by 7 bases, with 15 bases between. CDR3 length: 14 amino acids. For the CDR3, the DNA is TGTGCCAGCAGAGAGGACGGGAGCGTTGAAAAACTGTTTTTT. Translating it yields CASREDGSVEKLFF.

The CDR3 region has the DNA TGTGCCAGCTCCCGGGACGCCGGGGGGGAAAAACTGTTTTTT. This translates into CASSRDAGGEKLFF. The chain is built from TRBV18 and TRBJ1-4; tentative D call: TRBD1 (5 bases). V lost 6 bases and J lost 8, with 16 bases in between. CDR1 and CDR2 from the germline V gene are KGHSH and LQKENI. The CDR3 consists of 14 residues.

This chain joins TRBV5-1 and TRBJ2-1, with TRBD2 matching 9 bases. The CDR3 runs to 16 residues. V was clipped by 7 bases and J by 6 bases; unmatched bases: 14. CDR1 SGHRS and CDR2 YFSETQ come from the germline V gene. The CDR3 is CASAGGVGSLGNEQFF. The CDR3 region has the DNA TGCGCCAGCGCGGGGGGGGTAGGCTCCCTAGGCAATGAGCAGTTCTTC.

This clone appeared a few times. The gene calls are TRBV10-3 and TRBJ1-1; TRBD1 aligns across 8 bases. Germline-derived CDR1 and CDR2 are ENHRY and SYGVKD. The V segment lost 6 bases and the J segment 1 base; nucleotides outside the gene matches: 1. The CDR3 is 13 residues long. CDR3 bases: TGTGCCATCAGGGGACAGGAGAACACTGAAGCTTTCTTT. Its translation is CAIRGQENTEAFF.

CDR3 in amino acids: CASSYSGGNQPQHF. In DNA, the CDR3 is TGTGCCAGCAGCTACTCAGGCGGGAATCAGCCCCAGCATTTT. The rearrangement links TRBV7-2 to TRBJ1-5; D not resolved. Germline-derived CDR1 and CDR2 are SGHTA and FQGNSA. The V and J ends lost 4 bases and 4 bases respectively, with 11 bases between them. This CDR3 has 14 residues.

This clone turned up a few times. The rearrangement uses TRBV9 and TRBJ1-3, with TRBD1 matching 8 bases. With 3 bases clipped from V and 1 base from J, the junction kept 9 bases outside the gene matches. This CDR3 comprises 17 residues. Germline loops: CDR1 SGDLS, CDR2 YYNGEE. The CDR3 bases are TGTGCCAGCAGCGGGGGGACAGGTCAGTCTTCTGGAAACACCATATATTTT. Amino acid sequence: CASSGGTGQSSGNTIYF.

This rearrangement joins TRBV27 to TRBJ2-3, with a possible D match to TRBD2 (5 bases). Trimming pared 8 bases from V and 1 base from J, leaving 7 bases between. The CDR3 contains 12 residues. The germline gives CDR1 MNHEY, CDR2 SMNVEV (reference sequence). Here the CDR3 reads CASRRRTDTQYF. The CDR3 nucleotides read TGTGCCAGCCGGAGGCGCACAGATACGCAGTATTTT.

V gene TRBV7-6 combines with J gene TRBJ1-1; no reliable D call. This CDR3 is built from 13 residues. With 7 bases removed from V and 3 bases from J, the gap between germline ends came to 12 bases. The germline gives CDR1 SGHVS, CDR2 FNYEAQ. CDR3 coding DNA: TGTGCCAGCAAATTATCGAGGGACACTGAAGCTTTCTTT. It encodes CASKLSRDTEAFF.